These 12 T cell receptor beta chains were sequenced from one sample in a study of blood T cell repertoires in COVID-19. The protocol was immunoSEQ multiplex PCR, while the TCRdb copy is restricted to in-frame clones and leaves out a portion. The sample holds about 130,000 clones, 90% seen once. Specimen: peripheral blood. The receptors shown here come from a man in his 60s with COVID-19, enrolled during active disease.

This clone was recorded once. The chain carries TRBV27 and TRBJ2-3; D not certain. With 6 bases removed from V and 1 base from J, the gap between germline ends came to 11 bases. Per the germline V gene, CDR1 is MNHEY and CDR2 is SMNVEV (reference sequence). The CDR3 extends over 14 amino acids. The CDR3 nucleotides are TGTGCCAGCAGGTACAGTAAGGGCACAGATACGCAGTATTTT. It encodes CASRYSKGTDTQYF.

This chain joins TRBV7-3 and TRBJ2-1, with no clear D. CDR1 is SGHTA and CDR2 is FQGTGA in the germline V gene. The CDR3 is 12 amino acids. V lost 1 base, J lost 5 bases, and 3 bases lay in between. CDR3 in amino acids: CASSLRDNEQFF. The CDR3 nucleotides are TGTGCCAGCAGCTTAAGAGACAATGAGCAGTTCTTC.

The genes are TRBV3-1 (or the pseudogene TRBV3-2) and TRBJ2-2, with TRBD2 matching 10 bases. This CDR3 has 16 residues. The V gene end was trimmed by 3 bases and the J gene end by 8 bases; junction bases not matched to a gene: 9. CDR1 and CDR2 from the germline V gene are LGHDT and YNNKEL (reference sequence). CDR3 loop: CASSHDLAGEKGELFF. CDR3 DNA sequence: TGTGCCAGCAGCCATGACCTAGCGGGAGAAAAAGGGGAGCTGTTTTTT.

This chain joins TRBV19 and TRBJ1-5; D not resolved. V dropped 10 bases and J dropped 1 base, with 20 bases sitting between them. The germline gives CDR1 LNHDA, CDR2 SQIVND (reference sequence). The CDR3 totals 16 residues. CDR3 nucleotides: TGTGCCACCACTTCGCGGGGTTCCAGAAGCAATCAGCCCCAGCATTTT. As protein: CATTSRGSRSNQPQHF.

The V and J genes are TRBV18 and TRBJ2-7; 10 bases map to TRBD2. CDR3 length equals 15 residues. Germline V gives CDR1 KGHSH, CDR2 LQKENI. V dropped 5 bases and J dropped 0; count of bases not matched to a gene: 4. The CDR3 here is CASSSGLADSYEQYF. CDR3 coding DNA: TGTGCCAGCTCATCCGGACTAGCGGACTCCTACGAGCAGTACTTC.

The chain uses TRBV7-8 and TRBJ2-7; D is undetermined. Germline-derived CDR1 and CDR2 are SGHVS and FQNEAQ. This CDR3 comprises 13 residues. The ends were cut back, 3 bases at V and 1 base at J, with 7 bases in the middle. The DNA for the CDR3 is TGTGCCAGCAGCTTGCGGATTTCCTACGAGCAGTACTTC. Its protein is CASSLRISYEQYF. The full variable domain, with the rest looked up from reference TRBV7-8 and TRBJ2-7, is GAGVSQSPRYKVAKRGQDVALRCDPISGHVSLFWYQQALGQGPEFLTYFQNEAQLDKSGLPSDRFFAERPEGSVSTLKIQRTQQEDSAVYLCASSLRISYEQYFGPGTRLTVT.

This chain links TRBV7-9 with TRBJ1-6; 7 positions match TRBD1. CDR1 and CDR2 (germline): SEHNR, FQNEAQ (reference sequence). This CDR3 comprises 14 residues. Trimming cost V 4 bases and J 9 bases; bases outside gene matches: 6. CDR3 in DNA: TGTGCCAGCAGCTCCGTCGACAGGGTTTCACCCCTCCACTTT. Amino acid sequence: CASSSVDRVSPLHF.

The genes are TRBV4-1 and TRBJ2-7, with 7 bases identical to TRBD2. Germline V lookup: CDR1 MGHRA, CDR2 YSYEKL. CDR3 size: 16 residues. Unmatched junction bases numbered 10, after V lost 1 base and J lost 4 bases. The CDR3 bases are TGCGCCAGCAGCCAAGGCCCTACGGGGGGATGGTACGAGCAGTACTTC. Protein: CASSQGPTGGWYEQYF.

The J gene is TRBJ1-4, the V gene TRBV19; D is unresolved. Trimming cost V 5 bases and J 4 bases, with 5 bases left between them. CDR3 size: 12 residues. Germline V gene sequence: CDR1 LNHDA, CDR2 SQIVND (reference sequence). CDR3 sequence reads: CASSASNEKLFF. In DNA form, the CDR3 reads TGTGCCAGTAGTGCGAGTAATGAAAAACTGTTTTTT.

The chain joins TRBV3-1 (or the pseudogene TRBV3-2) to TRBJ2-5; a weak D match, TRBD2 (7 bases). The length of the CDR3 is 13 residues. Trimming removed 4 bases from V and 7 bases from J, with 13 bases in between. From germline, CDR1 is LGHDT and CDR2 YNNKEL (reference sequence). CDR3 residues: CASSPNRGGTQYF. In nucleotides, the CDR3 is TGTGCCAGCAGCCCCAATAGGGGGGGGACCCAGTACTTC.

The chain has TRBV25-1 and TRBJ1-4, with 7 bases fitting TRBD1. Looked up from germline, CDR1 is MGHDK and CDR2 is SYGVNS. Trimming at V came to 3 bases and at J to 4 bases, leaving 11 bases not matched to a gene. The CDR3 sequence is 17 residues long. The CDR3 here is CASSDSSRGLGNEKLFF. In nucleotides, the CDR3 is TGTGCCAGCAGTGACTCTTCGAGGGGGCTTGGTAATGAAAAACTGTTTTTT.

The CDR3 protein is CASSFLTSGSEDEQFF. The DNA for the CDR3 is TGTGCCAGCAGTTTCCTGACTAGCGGGAGCGAGGATGAGCAGTTCTTC. The V gene is TRBV28, the J gene TRBJ2-1; TRBD2 agrees at 12 bases. The CDR3 has 16 residues. J lost 8 bases, V lost 3 bases, and 8 bases had no gene match. CDR1 and CDR2 from the germline V gene are MDHEN and SYDVKM.